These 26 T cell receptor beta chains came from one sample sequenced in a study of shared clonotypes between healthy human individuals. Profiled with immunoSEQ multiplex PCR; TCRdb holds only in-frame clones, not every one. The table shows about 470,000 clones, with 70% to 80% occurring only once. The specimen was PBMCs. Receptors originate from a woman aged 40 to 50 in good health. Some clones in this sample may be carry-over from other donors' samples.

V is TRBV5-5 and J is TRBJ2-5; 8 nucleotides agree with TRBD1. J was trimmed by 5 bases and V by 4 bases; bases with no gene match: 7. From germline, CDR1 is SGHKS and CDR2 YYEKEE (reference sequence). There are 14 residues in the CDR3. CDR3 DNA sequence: TGTGCCAGCAGCCCGACAGGGGCCGGGGAGACCCAGTACTTC. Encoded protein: CASSPTGAGETQYF.

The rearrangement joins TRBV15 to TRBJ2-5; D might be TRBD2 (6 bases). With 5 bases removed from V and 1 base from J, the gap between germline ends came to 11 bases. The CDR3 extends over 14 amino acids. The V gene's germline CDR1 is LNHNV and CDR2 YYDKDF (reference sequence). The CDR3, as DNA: TGTGCCACCAGCCGCCGGGACTCCCAAGAGACCCAGTACTTC. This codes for CATSRRDSQETQYF.

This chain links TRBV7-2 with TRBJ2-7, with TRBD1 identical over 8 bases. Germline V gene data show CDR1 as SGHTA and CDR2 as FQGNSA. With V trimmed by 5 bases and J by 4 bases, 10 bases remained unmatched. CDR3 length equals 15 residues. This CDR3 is CASSARTGKGYEQYF. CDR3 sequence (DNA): TGTGCCAGCAGCGCCCGGACAGGGAAGGGGTACGAGCAGTACTTC.

CDR3 protein: CASSSPGEATGELFF. CDR3 coding DNA: TGTGCCAGTAGTTCCCCAGGGGAGGCGACCGGGGAGCTGTTTTTT. The chain joins TRBV19 to TRBJ2-2, with D perhaps assigned TRBD1 or TRBD2 (6 bases each). V was pared by 5 bases and J by 5 bases, with 15 bases between. CDR3 length: 15 residues. Looked up from germline, CDR1 is LNHDA and CDR2 is SQIVND (reference sequence).

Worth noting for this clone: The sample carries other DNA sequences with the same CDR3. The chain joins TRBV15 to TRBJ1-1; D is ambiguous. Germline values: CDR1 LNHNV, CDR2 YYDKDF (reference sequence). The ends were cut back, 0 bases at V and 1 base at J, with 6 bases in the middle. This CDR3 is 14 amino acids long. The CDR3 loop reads CATSRDRGNTEAFF. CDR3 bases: TGTGCCACCAGCAGAGATCGAGGGAACACTGAAGCTTTCTTT.

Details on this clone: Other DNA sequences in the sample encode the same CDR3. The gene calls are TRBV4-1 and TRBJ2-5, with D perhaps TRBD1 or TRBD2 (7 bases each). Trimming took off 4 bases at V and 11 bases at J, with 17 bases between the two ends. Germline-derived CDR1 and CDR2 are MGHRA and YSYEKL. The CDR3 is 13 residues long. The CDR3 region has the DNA TGCGCCAGCAGCCTAGACAGGGACTATGAGCAGTACTTC. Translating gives CASSLDRDYEQYF.

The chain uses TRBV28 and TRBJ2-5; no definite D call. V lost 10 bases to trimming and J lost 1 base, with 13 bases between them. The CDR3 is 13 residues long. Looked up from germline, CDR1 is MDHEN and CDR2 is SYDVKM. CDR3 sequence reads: CATTETVQETQYF. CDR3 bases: TGTGCCACCACGGAGACGGTCCAAGAGACCCAGTACTTC.

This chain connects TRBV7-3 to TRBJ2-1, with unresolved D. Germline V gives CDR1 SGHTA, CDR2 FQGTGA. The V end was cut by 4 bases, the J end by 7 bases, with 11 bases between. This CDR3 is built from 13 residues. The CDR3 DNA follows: TGTGCCAGCAGCTCTACTGGAAAGAATGAGCAGTTCTTC. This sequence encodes CASSSTGKNEQFF.

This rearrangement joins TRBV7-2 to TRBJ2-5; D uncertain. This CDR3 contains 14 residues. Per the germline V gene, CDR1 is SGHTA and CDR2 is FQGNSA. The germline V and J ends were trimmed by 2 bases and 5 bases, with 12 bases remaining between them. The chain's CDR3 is CASSLLGMVETQYF. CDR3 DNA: TGTGCCAGCAGCTTACTGGGGATGGTGGAGACCCAGTACTTC. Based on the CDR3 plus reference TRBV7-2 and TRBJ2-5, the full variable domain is GAGVSQSPSNKVTEKGKDVELRCDPISGHTALYWYRQSLGQGLEFLIYFQGNSAPDKSGLPSDRFSAERTGGSVSTLTIQRTQQEDSAVYLCASSLLGMVETQYFGPGTRLLVL.

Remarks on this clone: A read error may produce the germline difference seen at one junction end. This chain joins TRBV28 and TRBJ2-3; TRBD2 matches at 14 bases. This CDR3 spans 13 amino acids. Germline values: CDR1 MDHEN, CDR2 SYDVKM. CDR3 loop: CAGTSGSKGTQYF. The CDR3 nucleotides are TGCGCCGGGACTAGCGGGAGCAAGGGTACGCAGTATTTT.

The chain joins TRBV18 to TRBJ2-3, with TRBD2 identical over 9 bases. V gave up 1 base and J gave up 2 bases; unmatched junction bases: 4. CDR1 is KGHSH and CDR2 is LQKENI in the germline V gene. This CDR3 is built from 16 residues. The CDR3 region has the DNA TGTGCCAGCTCACCACGGGCGGGAGGGGTCACAGATACGCAGTATTTT. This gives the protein CASSPRAGGVTDTQYF. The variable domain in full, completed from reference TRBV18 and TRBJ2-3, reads NAGVMQNPRHLVRRRGQEARLRCSPMKGHSHVYWYRQLPEEGLKFMVYLQKENIIDESGMPKERFSAEFPKEGPSILRIQQVVRGDSAAYFCASSPRAGGVTDTQYFGPGTRLTVL.

The CDR3 region has the DNA TGTGCCAGTAGACTAGCGGGAGAGTCCTACGAGCAGTACTTC. It yields the protein CASRLAGESYEQYF. The V gene is TRBV19, the J gene TRBJ2-7, with 11 positions matching TRBD2. Trimming cost V 6 bases and J 1 base; bases outside gene matches: 2. From germline, CDR1 is LNHDA and CDR2 SQIVND (reference sequence). There are 14 residues in the CDR3.

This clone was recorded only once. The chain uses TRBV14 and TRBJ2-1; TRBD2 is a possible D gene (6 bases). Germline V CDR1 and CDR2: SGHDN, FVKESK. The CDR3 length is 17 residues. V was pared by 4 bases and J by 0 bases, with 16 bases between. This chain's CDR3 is CASSRRGLRDSYNEQFF. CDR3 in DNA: TGTGCCAGCAGCCGGAGGGGATTGAGGGACTCCTACAATGAGCAGTTCTTC.

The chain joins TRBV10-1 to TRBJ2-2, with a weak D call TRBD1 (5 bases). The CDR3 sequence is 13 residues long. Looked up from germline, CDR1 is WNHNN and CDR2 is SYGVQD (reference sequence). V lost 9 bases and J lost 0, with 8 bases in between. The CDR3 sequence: CARGQANTGELFF. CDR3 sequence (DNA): TGCGCCAGGGGGCAAGCGAACACCGGGGAGCTGTTTTTT.

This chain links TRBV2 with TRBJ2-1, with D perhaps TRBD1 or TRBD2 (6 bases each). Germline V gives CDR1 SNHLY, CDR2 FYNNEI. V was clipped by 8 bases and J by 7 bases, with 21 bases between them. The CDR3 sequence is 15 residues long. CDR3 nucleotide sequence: TGTGCCAGCTCTATGGCGCCAAGAGGGGGGAATGAGCAGTTCTTC. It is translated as CASSMAPRGGNEQFF.

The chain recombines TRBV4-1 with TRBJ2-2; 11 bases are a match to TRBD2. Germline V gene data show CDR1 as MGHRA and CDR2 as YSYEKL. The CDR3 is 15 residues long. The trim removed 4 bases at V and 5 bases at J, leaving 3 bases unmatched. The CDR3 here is CASSRRTSGTGELFF. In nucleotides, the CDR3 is TGCGCCAGCAGCCGCCGGACTAGCGGGACCGGGGAGCTGTTTTTT.

The CDR3 is CATQFSGSLSSGNTIYF. CDR3 nucleotides: TGTGCCACTCAATTCTCCGGGTCCCTCTCCTCTGGAAACACCATATATTTT. The J gene is TRBJ1-3, the V gene TRBV19; D ambiguous. The CDR3 is 17 residues long. Trimming cost V 10 bases and J 0 bases, with 22 bases left between them. Germline V lookup: CDR1 LNHDA, CDR2 SQIVND (reference sequence).

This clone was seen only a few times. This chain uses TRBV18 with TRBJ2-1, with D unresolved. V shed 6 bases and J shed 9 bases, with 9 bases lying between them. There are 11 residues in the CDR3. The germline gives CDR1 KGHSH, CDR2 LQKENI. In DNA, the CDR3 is TGTGCCAGCTCGTCGGGTATTGAGCAGTTCTTC. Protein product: CASSSGIEQFF.

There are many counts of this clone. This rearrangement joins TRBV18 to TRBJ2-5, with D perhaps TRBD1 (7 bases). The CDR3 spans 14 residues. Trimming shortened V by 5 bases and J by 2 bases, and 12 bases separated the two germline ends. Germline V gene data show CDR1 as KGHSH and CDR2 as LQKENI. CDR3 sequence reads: CASSGGTVQETQYF. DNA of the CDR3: TGTGCCAGCTCAGGCGGGACAGTACAAGAGACCCAGTACTTC.

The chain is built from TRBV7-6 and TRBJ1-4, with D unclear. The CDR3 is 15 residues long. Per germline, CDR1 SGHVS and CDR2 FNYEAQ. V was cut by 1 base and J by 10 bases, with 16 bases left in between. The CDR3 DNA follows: TGTGCCAGCAGCTTAGGAGTCCCAGGACGAGGAAAACTGTTTTTT. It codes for CASSLGVPGRGKLFF.

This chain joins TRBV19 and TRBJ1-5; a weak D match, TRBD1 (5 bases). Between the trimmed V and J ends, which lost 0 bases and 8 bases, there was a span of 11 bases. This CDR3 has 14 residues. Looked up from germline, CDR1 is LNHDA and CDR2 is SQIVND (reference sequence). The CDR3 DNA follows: TGTGCCAGTAGTATAGATCCGGGGCTGAAGCCCCAGCATTTT. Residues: CASSIDPGLKPQHF.

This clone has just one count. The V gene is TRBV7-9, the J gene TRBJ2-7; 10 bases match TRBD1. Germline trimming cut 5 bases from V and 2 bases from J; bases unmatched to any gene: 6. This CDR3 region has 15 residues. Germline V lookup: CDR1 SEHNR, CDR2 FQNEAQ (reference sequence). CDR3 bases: TGTGCCAGCAGCCCGTGGGACAGGGGAACCTACGAGCAGTACTTC. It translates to CASSPWDRGTYEQYF.

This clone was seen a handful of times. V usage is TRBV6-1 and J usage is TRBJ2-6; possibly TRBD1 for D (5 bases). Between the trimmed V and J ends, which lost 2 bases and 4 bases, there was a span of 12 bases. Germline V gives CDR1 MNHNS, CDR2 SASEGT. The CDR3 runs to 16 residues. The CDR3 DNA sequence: TGTGCCAGCAGTGAACAGGGCCAATCGGGGGCCAACGTCCTGACTTTC. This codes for CASSEQGQSGANVLTF.

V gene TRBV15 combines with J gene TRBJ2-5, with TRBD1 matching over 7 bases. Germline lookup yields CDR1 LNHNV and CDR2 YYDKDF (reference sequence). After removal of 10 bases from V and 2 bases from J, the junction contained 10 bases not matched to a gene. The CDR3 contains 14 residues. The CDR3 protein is CAISPGQIQETQYF. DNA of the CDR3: TGTGCCATCTCCCCGGGACAGATACAAGAGACCCAGTACTTC.

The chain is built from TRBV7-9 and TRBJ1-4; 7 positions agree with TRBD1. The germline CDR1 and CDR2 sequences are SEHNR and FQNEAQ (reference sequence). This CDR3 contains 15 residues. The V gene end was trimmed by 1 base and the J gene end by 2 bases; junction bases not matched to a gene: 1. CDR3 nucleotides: TGTGCCAGCAGCTTAGGGGGACAGACTAATGAAAAACTGTTTTTT. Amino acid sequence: CASSLGGQTNEKLFF.

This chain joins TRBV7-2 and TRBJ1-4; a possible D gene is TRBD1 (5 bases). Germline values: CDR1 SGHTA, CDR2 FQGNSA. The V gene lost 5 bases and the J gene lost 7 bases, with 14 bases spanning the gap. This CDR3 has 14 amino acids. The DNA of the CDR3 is TGTGCCAGCAGCCCGGGATATGGGGGTGAAAAACTGTTTTTT. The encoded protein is CASSPGYGGEKLFF.